This T cell receptor (beta chain) was captured by sequencing in a study of vaccination and CD4 T cells after COVID-19 (dated by TCRdb to 2022 to 2024). Some background on the complete study: Every convalescent patient had a positive nasal swab PCR test for SARS-CoV-2, with mild disease in nine or ten patients and severe disease in one. Post-COVID blood samples from convalescent patients were collected a median of around 100 days after diagnosis, with a range of roughly 35 to 180 days. The spike-specific CD4+ TCR repertoire was compared before and after mRNA vaccination in approximately ten COVID-19 convalescent patients and several infection-naive healthy vaccine recipients. In the convalescent cohort there were six males and four females, among whom were two Hispanic individuals, seven Caucasians, two Asians and one multiracial person. The cultures were stimulated with overlapping spike peptide pools from SARS-CoV-2 and from the common cold coronaviruses HCoV-NL63, HCoV-OC43 and HCoV-229E. The time from the second vaccine dose to post-vaccine blood sampling had a median of roughly 79 days and ranged from about 14 to 250 days. In control cultures, a CEFX viral epitope pool was used as positive control, an HIV-1 Nef peptide pool was used as negative control, or no peptide was added. Each participant got two doses of either the Pfizer-BioNTech BNT162b2 vaccine (n=8) or the Moderna mRNA-1273 vaccine (n=2).

The library was produced with PCR. At the Johns Hopkins FTIC core, DNA from the cultured CD4+ T cells underwent TCR sequencing with the Oncomine TCR Beta short-read assay. The QIAamp micro DNA kit was used to extract genomic DNA from the cultured CD4+ T cells. The Oncomine TCR Beta libraries from cultured CD4+ T cells were pooled using unique dual indexes and then sequenced on an Illumina iSeq 100. As for the original processing: Non-productive sequences were filtered out, and CDR3s that did not start with C, did not end with F or W, or were shorter than 7 amino acids were discarded. The MANAFEST web application identified antigen-specific clonotypes by comparing peptide-stimulated wells against reference wells and other culture wells. Positive clones required FDR below 0.05, an odds ratio above 5, and productive frequency above 0.1% in at least two of three replicate wells. A clonotype was classed as cross-reactive if the clonotype showed significant expansion both in SARS-CoV-2 spike wells and in at least one common cold coronavirus spike condition. CDR3 homology was assessed with Levenshtein distances (stringdist) and unrooted phylogenetic trees (ape) in R version 3.6.1. The public reads were run again by TCRdb, first through fastp at Q25 and then through MiXCR, and only productive beta chains were kept. Rows with a matching CDR3 protein are joined into one entry that keeps the most common DNA and genes. The V and J calls reflect TCRdb's pipeline rather than the authors' work. Present in this sample are several thousand distinct CDR3 sequences, roughly three fifths of which were seen just once. Approximately 22% of the sample belongs to the ten largest clones.

The junction carries 14 bases between V and J, which are trimmed by 7 bases and 7 bases respectively. From the cysteine through the phenylalanine, the CDR3 covers 13 amino acids. The sequence is cut down to CDR3 DNA, 39 bases in frame from base 1. As encoded in the germline V gene, CDR1 is SNHLY while CDR2 is FYNNEI. A few counts support this clonotype. What antigen it recognizes has not been identified. One base away there is no much larger clone; base qualities are not given. The sample's treatment or condition label is to be understood as: roughly ten-day PBMC culture with coronavirus spike peptide pools or control peptides (ViraFEST assay). To expand antigen-specific T cells with peptide pools and then pick out the expanded clonotypes through TCR sequencing, the study relied on the ViraFEST assay. The convalescent patients' positive SARS-CoV-2 PCR tests were from March to December 2020, which was before the Alpha, Beta and Delta variants emerged in the United States. Each well held 2.2 million or so PBMCs cultured in IMDM containing roughly 5% human AB serum and about 10 IU/ml IL-2, with roughly 9.2 ug/ml peptide pools added. On days 3 and 7, half of the culture medium was replaced with fresh IL-2-containing medium. After approximately 11 days of culture, CD4+ T cells were isolated by negative selection with the EasySep CD4+ T cell isolation kit. Ficoll-Paque Plus gradient centrifugation was used to isolate PBMCs from whole blood, and the isolated PBMCs were then either used fresh or cryopreserved at -140C. In general, triplicate wells were set up for every culture condition.

General study outcomes and caveats: In convalescent patients, a median approximately 83% of post-vaccine SARS-CoV-2-reactive clones were detected only after vaccination, suggesting vaccine-specific priming. Although the median number of SARS-CoV-2-reactive clonotypes went up from fewer than 25 after infection to around 40 after vaccination, the increase was not significant. Relatively few convalescent patients were included in the study, and early timepoints after natural infection were not analyzed. Nearly all vaccine-specific clones in convalescent patients (304 of 307) were mono-reactive for SARS-CoV-2 spike rather than cross-reactive with common cold coronaviruses.

The rearrangement combines TRBV2 with TRBJ1-5; possibly the D gene is TRBD1, per 5 matching bases. Sequencing input: CD4+ T cells from blood, cultured in vitro. This receptor was identified in a human donor who had recovered from COVID-19. The CDR3 region has the sequence CASKDSWRQPQHF. The nucleotide sequence is TGTGCCAGCAAAGACAGCTGGAGGCAGCCCCAGCATTTT.